This T cell receptor beta chain was captured in a study of T cells expressing NK-cell markers. About the study: Repertoire data for TCR beta were derived from sorted T cells (CD3+CD56+NKG2C+, CD3+CD56+NKG2C- and CD3+CD56-NKG2C+). Seven HCMV-seropositive donors and one seronegative donor made up the eight sequenced donors. Broader study findings: In more than five donors, dominant CD3+CD56+NKG2C+ clonotypes ranked among the top 10 CD8+ clonotypes.

Libraries used 5'RACE template switching adding universal primer site and UMIs. TCRdb re-called the 5' RACE reads and shows each CDR3 protein once, DNA omitted. Reported are about 150,000 distinct CDR3 sequences; the ten largest clones contain roughly 21%. The CDR3 runs to 17 residues. Germline CDR1 and CDR2: SQVTM and ANQGSEA. For this clonotype: The antigen remains undetermined.

The clonotype originates from a man aged 18-70 years in good health. The chain employs TRBV29-1 and TRBJ2-2; the D gene TCRdb calls, TRBD2, cannot be checked with no DNA. Sequencing was performed on blood T cells: a sorted CD56 or NKG2C T cell subset, CD4+ or CD8+ T cells, or bulk PBMC T cells (not recorded which). The CDR3 sequence: CSVGGLAGGPIPGELFF.